A selection of T cell receptor beta chains follows, all from one sample in a study of identical twins. TCRdb re-analysed the 5' RACE reads in MiXCR, keeping a single row per CDR3 protein. Counted here are about 720,000 distinct CDR3 sequences, 8.6% occurring once; the ten biggest clones make up around 0.98%. Another study also made use of these data, one on yellow fever vaccine responses in identical twins.

Sequenced sample: PBMCs. Receptors were obtained from a woman aged 18-35 years in good health. The CDR3 runs from the conserved cysteine through the conserved F or W. Fields, in order: J gene, D gene, clone size, V gene, CDR3 DNA, CDR3 protein. D genes are given only for firm matches. Not every row has a clone size; where given, it reads once, few, many or a size class.

TRBJ2-3	-	-	TRBV4-1	TGCGCCAGCAGCCAAGAAGGGGACCTTAAAGGTCTAGATACGCAGTATTTT	CASSQEGDLKGLDTQYF
TRBJ2-7	TRBD1	few	TRBV4-1	TGCGCCAGCAGCCTGACTCAGGGGGCGAATTACGAGCAGTACTTC	CASSLTQGANYEQYF
TRBJ2-1	TRBD2	many	TRBV20-1	TGCAGTGCTGAGAAAATAGCGGGGGGTTCCCTCAATGAGCAGTTCTTC	CSAEKIAGGSLNEQFF
TRBJ2-7	TRBD2	few	TRBV4-3	TGCGCCAGCAGCCAAGTACCTAGCGGGAGTGATTACGAGCAGTACTTC	CASSQVPSGSDYEQYF
TRBJ2-7	-	few	TRBV5-6	TGTGCCAGCAGCGTGAACGGCAGGCTTTCCTACGAGCAGTACTTC	CASSVNGRLSYEQYF
TRBJ2-3	-	many	TRBV4-3	TGCGCCAGCAGCCAAGGGGGCGGTTCGAGCACAGATACGCAGTATTTT	CASSQGGGSSTDTQYF
TRBJ1-5	-	few	TRBV6-2/TRBV6-3	TGTGCCAGCAAAAAAGCCGGAACCAATCAGCCCCAGCATTTT	CASKKAGTNQPQHF
TRBJ2-3	-	-	TRBV3-1	TGTGCCAGCAGCCAAGATATGGGGTTCGCCGCAGATACGCAGTATTTT	CASSQDMGFAADTQYF
TRBJ2-7	-	-	TRBV3-1	TGTGCCAGCAGCCAAAGGGGGGGAACACAGACTTTC	CASSQRGGTQTF
TRBJ2-3	-	-	TRBV7-9	TGTGCCAGCAGCTTATCGGCAGCTTCCCTTAGCACAGATACGCAGTATTTT	CASSLSAASLSTDTQYF
TRBJ2-7	TRBD1	many	TRBV7-9	TGTGCCAGCAGCGATGCCGGGACAGGGTTACACGAGCAGTACTTC	CASSDAGTGLHEQYF
TRBJ1-1	-	many	TRBV6-1	TGTGCCAGCACCACGACAGTTAACACTGAAGCTTTCTTT	CASTTTVNTEAFF
TRBJ2-2	-	-	TRBV12-3/TRBV12-4	TGTGCCAGCACAGGCAGGGTGAACACCGGGGAGCTGTTTTTT	CASTGRVNTGELFF
TRBJ2-5	TRBD2	few	TRBV7-8	TGTGCCAGCAGCTTAGTCGGCGGGAGGGGGGAGACCCAGTACTTC	CASSLVGGRGETQYF